This T cell receptor beta chain is drawn from a study of cytomegalovirus exposure and HLA in healthy donors. CDR3 length: 15 amino acids. Germline-derived CDR1 and CDR2 are SGHTA and FQGNSA. V dropped 2 bases and J dropped 1 base, with 12 bases sitting between them. PCR primers comprised 60 Vbeta and 13 Jbeta primers. Sequencing was performed with immunoSEQ multiplex PCR; in TCRdb, only in-frame clones are kept and a portion is missing. The profile shows 100,000 or so clones, about four fifths of them singletons. The V call is TRBV7-2, the J call TRBJ2-7, with a weak D call TRBD1 (5 bases). This receptor was obtained from a man aged 25 to 40 in good health and CMV-seronegative. The sequencing input was PBMCs. CDR3 in DNA: TGTGCCAGCAGCTTATCAGGGTTCCCGTCCTACGAGCAGTACTTC. Its translation: CASSLSGFPSYEQYF.